This TCR beta chain was sequenced for a study of neurological immune-mediated disorders. Broader study findings: Phylogenetically, 18 of 34 multiple sclerosis patients' repertoires fell into one related-CDR3 cluster, a possible signature. Expansion of TCR clones was greatest in HTLV-1-associated myelopathy and smallest in multiple sclerosis, where it fell below that of healthy controls.

The authors made cDNA by 5'RACE with 10-nucleotide random UMIs. TCRdb passed the 5' RACE reads through MiXCR, listing each CDR3 protein once. The table has under 70,000 distinct CDR3 sequences, 2.5% to 3.5% seen once. Only a few counts were recorded for this clonotype. Antigen unknown. A junction end diverges from the germline sequence, so it may reflect a read error. 2 million PBMCs stored at -80 C were the source of the unsorted libraries. Germline-derived CDR1 and CDR2 are SNHLY and FYNNEI. The CDR3 sequence is 14 residues long. Sequencing used PBMCs. This TCR was sampled from a woman in her forties or fifties with multiple sclerosis. The chain employs TRBV2 and TRBJ1-6, with D unclear. This CDR3 is CASSGRVANSTLNF. The CDR3 region has the DNA TGTGCCAGCAGTGGGAGGGTTGCTAATTCAACCCTCAACTTT.